This is a list of T cell receptor beta chains from one sample in a study of T cells in Graves' hyperthyroidism and ophthalmopathy. TCRdb passed the multiplex PCR reads through MiXCR, listing each CDR3 protein once. The sample yields hundreds of thousands of distinct CDR3 sequences, over 35% seen once. Sequences were obtained from blood. All receptors come from a woman between 40 and 55 years old with Graves' hyperthyroidism. CDR3s include the opening cysteine and the closing phenylalanine or tryptophan. A D gene is named only where the DNA matches it firmly. Size is omitted from some rows. Given values are once, few, many or a class for expanded clones.

D gene	V gene	clone size	J gene	CDR3 protein	CDR3 DNA
-	TRBV6-6	few	TRBJ2-7	CASSYRTDYEQYF	TGTGCCAGCAGTTACCGGACAGACTACGAGCAGTACTTC
-	TRBV29-1	-	TRBJ1-2	CVSSPTSNHGYTF	TGCGTCAGCAGCCCCACTAGCAACCATGGCTACACCTTC
-	TRBV9	-	TRBJ2-6	CASSPHGANVLTF	TGTGCCAGCAGCCCACATGGGGCCAACGTCCTGACTTTC
-	TRBV7-2	-	TRBJ2-7	CASSQVTTSSYEQYF	TGTGCCAGCAGCCAAGTTACAACGAGCTCCTACGAGCAGTACTTC
-	TRBV10-2	-	TRBJ1-1	CASSYRTDWNTEAFF	TGTGCCAGCAGTTACAGGACAGATTGGAACACTGAAGCTTTCTTT
TRBD1	TRBV4-3	-	TRBJ1-4	CASSQHGTGNEKLFF	TGCGCCAGCAGCCAACACGGGACAGGGAATGAAAAACTGTTTTTT
-	TRBV6-5	few	TRBJ1-2	CASSYSDGGAGYTF	TGTGCCAGCAGTTACTCGGATGGGGGCGCGGGCTACACCTTC
-	TRBV20-1	-	TRBJ1-2	CSAIQQGPYGYTF	TGCAGTGCTATTCAACAGGGTCCCTATGGCTACACCTTC
-	TRBV7-8	-	TRBJ1-2	CASSLMVAGYGYTF	TGTGCCAGCAGCTTAATGGTGGCAGGCTATGGCTACACCTTC
-	TRBV20-1	-	TRBJ1-1	CSARDYESMNTEAFF	TGCAGTGCTAGAGATTACGAAAGTATGAACACTGAAGCTTTCTTT
-	TRBV4-3	-	TRBJ2-5	CASSQDLLGETQYF	TGCGCCAGCAGCCAAGATCTTTTAGGGGAGACCCAGTACTTC
-	TRBV10-3	many	TRBJ2-7	CAISDGRSYEQYF	TGTGCCATCAGTGACGGCCGATCCTACGAGCAGTACTTC
-	TRBV7-9	-	TRBJ1-6	CASSSSSSEAGPSPLHF	TGTGCCAGCAGCTCAAGCAGCAGTGAAGCAGGTCCTTCACCCCTCCACTTT
-	TRBV20-1	many	TRBJ2-7	CSALMPGHFYEQYF	TGCAGTGCCCTCATGCCGGGACACTTCTACGAGCAGTACTTC
-	TRBV5-1	many	TRBJ1-6	CASSSGQPNSPLHF	TGCGCCAGCAGCTCCGGACAGCCGAATTCACCCCTCCACTTT
-	TRBV7-9	-	TRBJ2-5	CASSTVAQETQYF	TGTGCCAGCAGCACAGTTGCCCAAGAGACCCAGTACTTC
TRBD1	TRBV5-1	-	TRBJ2-6	CASSTGTGAGANVLTF	TGCGCCAGCAGCACCGGGACAGGGGCTGGGGCCAACGTCCTGACTTTC
-	TRBV7-9	-	TRBJ1-2	CASSGSGGYGGYTF	TGTGCCAGCAGTGGTTCGGGGGGCTACGGTGGCTACACCTTC
TRBD1	TRBV5-4	many	TRBJ1-6	CASSLDRDSSPLHF	TGTGCCAGCAGCCTGGACAGGGACAGTTCACCCCTCCACTTT
-	TRBV4-1	few	TRBJ2-7	CASSGMRQGGSYEQYF	TGCGCCAGCAGCGGAATGAGACAGGGAGGGTCCTACGAGCAGTACTTC
-	TRBV7-2	-	TRBJ2-6	CASSLNGVAGANVLTF	TGTGCCAGCAGCTTAAACGGCGTAGCGGGGGCCAACGTCCTGACTTTC
-	TRBV15	many	TRBJ2-7	CATSYDIGGYEQYF	TGTGCCACCAGCTACGACATAGGGGGGTACGAGCAGTACTTC
-	TRBV20-1	-	TRBJ1-1	CSARSGGRRVAEAFF	TGCAGTGCTAGATCCGGGGGGCGGAGGGTCGCTGAAGCTTTCTTT
-	TRBV6-6	few	TRBJ2-7	CASSYLAASSYEQYF	TGTGCCAGCAGTTACCTGGCGGCTAGCTCCTACGAGCAGTACTTC
TRBD1	TRBV5-4	-	TRBJ1-2	CASSYDFTGQGDRYTF	TGTGCCAGCAGCTACGACTTTACGGGACAGGGTGATCGCTACACCTTC
TRBD1	TRBV5-1	-	TRBJ1-1	CASSVRGGAQNTEAFF	TGCGCCAGCAGCGTCAGGGGGGGGGCCCAGAACACTGAAGCTTTCTTT
TRBD1	TRBV30	-	TRBJ2-7	CAWSVGTGSYEQYF	TGTGCCTGGAGTGTGGGGACAGGCTCCTACGAGCAGTACTTC
TRBD2	TRBV28	once	TRBJ2-7	CASSQQGLAGFYEQYF	TGTGCCAGCAGTCAACAGGGACTAGCGGGTTTCTACGAGCAGTACTTC
TRBD1	TRBV6-5	few	TRBJ1-2	CASSSEQGAYYGYTF	TGTGCCAGCAGTTCCGAACAGGGGGCTTACTATGGCTACACCTTC
-	TRBV7-2	many	TRBJ2-6	CASSSGGAGANVLTF	TGTGCCAGCAGCTCAGGGGGGGCTGGGGCCAACGTCCTGACTTTC
TRBD1	TRBV19	-	TRBJ2-2	CATMKGADTGELFF	TGTGCCACCATGAAGGGGGCGGACACCGGGGAGCTGTTTTTT
TRBD1	TRBV7-2	-	TRBJ1-1	CASSSDRGRVTNTEAFF	TGTGCCAGCAGCTCGGACAGGGGGCGCGTGACTAACACTGAAGCTTTCTTT
-	TRBV12-3/TRBV12-4	few	TRBJ2-5	CASSFVASAGQETQYF	TGTGCCAGCAGCTTCGTAGCATCGGCGGGACAAGAGACCCAGTACTTC
-	TRBV7-2	-	TRBJ1-1	CASSREDTEAFF	TGTGCCAGCAGCAGGGAGGACACTGAAGCTTTCTTT
-	TRBV6-5	few	TRBJ2-5	CASGVGFETQYF	TGTGCCAGCGGAGTGGGGTTTGAGACCCAGTACTTC
TRBD1	TRBV9	many	TRBJ2-2	CASSIRTGGNTGELFF	TGTGCCAGCAGCATCCGGACAGGGGGCAACACCGGGGAGCTGTTTTTT
TRBD1	TRBV9	many	TRBJ1-2	CASSTRFDRGDGYTF	TGTGCCAGCAGCACCCGATTTGACAGGGGAGATGGCTACACCTTC
-	TRBV24-1	many	TRBJ2-5	CATSDSAGLPAWETQYF	TGTGCCACCAGTGATTCGGCGGGACTCCCGGCCTGGGAGACCCAGTACTTC
-	TRBV29-1	many	TRBJ2-7	CSASAGDGEQYF	TGCAGCGCCTCGGCAGGGGATGGCGAGCAGTACTTC
TRBD2	TRBV7-2	many	TRBJ2-2	CASSGLAGGVGELFF	TGTGCCAGCAGCGGGCTAGCGGGAGGAGTCGGGGAGCTGTTTTTT
-	TRBV7-6	few	TRBJ2-1	CASSSGLLAGEQFF	TGTGCCAGCAGCTCCGGTTTGCTAGCTGGCGAGCAGTTCTTC
-	TRBV7-2	many	TRBJ1-1	CASSQQFRASEAFF	TGTGCCAGCAGCCAACAATTCCGTGCGAGTGAAGCTTTCTTT